This T cell receptor (beta chain) was retrieved from a study of shared clonotypes between healthy human individuals. The CDR3 runs 18 residues. V trimming: 5 bases; J trimming: 3 bases; junction bases outside the gene matches: 7. The germline gives CDR1 SGHTA, CDR2 FQGNSA. TCRdb's table, derived via immunoSEQ multiplex PCR, lists solely in-frame clones and lacks some. The sample lists about 530,000 clones; approximately 95% were seen once. The sample was naive CD4+ T cells sorted from blood. The subset: CD45RA+ positively selected. This chain uses TRBV7-2 with TRBJ2-2, with 15 positions matching TRBD2. The receptor was derived from a woman in her twenties or thirties in good health. This chain's CDR3 is CASSPPGLAGGHTGELFF. Here the CDR3 DNA reads TGTGCCAGCAGCCCACCGGGACTAGCGGGAGGTCACACCGGGGAGCTGTTTTTT. Drawing the rest from reference TRBV7-2 and TRBJ2-2, the complete variable domain is GAGVSQSPSNKVTEKGKDVELRCDPISGHTALYWYRQSLGQGLEFLIYFQGNSAPDKSGLPSDRFSAERTGGSVSTLTIQRTQQEDSAVYLCASSPPGLAGGHTGELFFGEGSRLTVL.